This T cell receptor beta chain was found in a study of T-cell memory formation after mild COVID-19. General observations from the study: While clones contracting from day 15 to 85 were balanced between CD4 and CD8, later expanders leaned CD4+.

This clonotype appeared a few times. Its antigen is still unknown. The authors produced TCR alpha and TCR beta cDNA libraries with sample barcodes and UMIs by 5'RACE using constant-segment primers. A single record per CDR3 protein comes from TCRdb applying MiXCR to the 5' RACE reads. The data contain 85,000 to 130,000 distinct CDR3 sequences, approximately 15% of them singletons. Input material: PBMCs or a T cell subset sorted from them (not recorded which). The sequence came from an adult woman who had mild COVID-19 (a few samples of this study predate the infection). Cell type and time point are not known.

Here the CDR3 DNA reads TGTGCCATCAGTGAGCCGGGACAGGGACAATACAATGAGCAGTTCTTC. This codes for CAISEPGQGQYNEQFF. This rearrangement joins TRBV10-3 to TRBJ2-1, with 9 nucleotides matching TRBD1. This CDR3 has 16 residues. J lost 4 bases, V lost 2 bases, and 6 bases had no gene match. Germline CDR1 is ENHRY and CDR2 is SYGVKD.